The clone carrying this T cell receptor (beta chain) has ten or more counts. Its target is not known. Genomic DNA served as the source from which two-round multiplex PCR generated TCR beta CDR3 amplicons. Amplification in first-round PCR relied on primers specific to each TRBV and TRBJ gene. TCRdb reprocessed the multiplex PCR reads with MiXCR, giving one entry per CDR3 protein. Here the sample spans 13,000 to 15,000 distinct CDR3 sequences, roughly a third being singletons. The CDR3 runs 15 residues. V lost 4 bases and J lost 0, with 12 bases in between. From germline, CDR1 is SQVTM and CDR2 ANQGSEA. These data are taken from a study of prognosis after radiotherapy for stage I lung cancer. General study results and limits: Post-treatment Shannon entropy following stereotactic body radiation therapy was lower among patients who developed distant metastases. Samples before stereotactic body radiation therapy had more unique TCR clones (median 10,088 versus 6,861).

Source: PBMCs, taken before or after stereotactic body radiation therapy (not recorded which). The origin of this receptor is a donor over 45 with non-small cell lung cancer. V is TRBV29-1 and J is TRBJ1-4, with TRBD1 as a possible D gene (5 bases). The DNA for the CDR3 is TGCAGCGTTGTGGGTGGGGGGGCAACTAATGAAAAACTGTTTTTT. It is translated as CSVVGGGATNEKLFF.